Sequencing of this TCR beta chain was carried out in a study of T cell repertoires in cytomegalovirus infection. This clonotype was recorded a few times. The antigen is unknown. TCRdb re-called the reads through MiXCR, storing one row per CDR3 protein. The sample lists 40,000 to 55,000 distinct CDR3 sequences; around 23% were seen once. J lost 7 bases, V lost 1 base, and 9 bases had no gene match. Per the germline V gene, CDR1 is SGHTA and CDR2 is FQGTGA. The CDR3 length is 16 residues. Here the sequenced sample was CD8+ T cells from cultured PBMCs, taken from culture after CMV antigen stimulation. This clonotype originated in a human donor in good health (CMV status not recorded). Some clones in this sample may be carry-over from other donors' samples. The chain uses TRBV7-3 and TRBJ2-1; TRBD2 matches 8 bases. The CDR3 nucleotides read TGTGCCAGCAGCTTAAGTCGTTCCGGGGGGGGGAATGAGCAGTTCTTC. This translates into CASSLSRSGGGNEQFF. Looking up the rest from reference TRBV7-3 and TRBJ2-1 gives the full variable domain: GAGVSQTPSNKVTEKGKYVELRCDPISGHTALYWYRQSLGQGPEFLIYFQGTGAADDSGLPNDRFFAVRPEGSVSTLKIQRTERGDSAVYLCASSLSRSGGGNEQFFGPGTRLTVL.